What follows are 8 T cell receptor beta chains derived from one specimen sequenced in a study of blood T cells in healthy people across ages (dated by TCRdb to the mid-2010s). Libraries were made using 5' RACE. The sample was run on an Illumina HiSeq 2500. The second PCR ran for about 7 to 11 cycles and used a J-beta primer mix along with a sample-barcoded 5' primer. TCRdb cleaned the public reads at Q25 with fastp, built clones with MiXCR and kept in-frame beta chains. Each CDR3 protein gets just one entry, which takes the most common genes and DNA from the rows behind it. Present in this sample are approximately 690,000 distinct CDR3 sequences, around 43% of which were seen just once. The ten largest clones capture about 30% of the sample. The sample comprised blood. The receptors were sampled from a man older than 75 in good health.

This clonotype was seen ten or more times. The chain recombines TRBV7-9 with TRBJ2-4; D tentatively fits TRBD1 or TRBD2 (6 bases each). Trimming removed 8 bases at V and 8 bases at J, with 19 bases between. The CDR3 has 14 amino acids. Germline V gene data show CDR1 as SEHNR and CDR2 as FQNEAQ (reference sequence). In DNA form, the CDR3 reads TGTGCCAGCCAAAGCCAGGGGACTGGCTACATTCAGTACTTC. Translation: CASQSQGTGYIQYF. Supplemented by reference TRBV7-9 and TRBJ2-4, the full variable domain reads DTGVSQNPRHKITKRGQNVTFRCDPISEHNRLYWYRQTLGQGPEFLTYFQNEAQLEKSRLLSDRFSAERPKGSFSTLEIQRTEQGDSAMYLCASQSQGTGYIQYFGAGTRLSVL.

This clonotype was recorded many times. The chain employs TRBV29-1 and TRBJ1-2, with 10 bases that match TRBD1. Trimming at V came to 6 bases and at J to 6 bases, leaving 13 bases not matched to a gene. Germline lookup yields CDR1 SQVTM and CDR2 ANQGSEA. The CDR3 contains 15 residues. CDR3 in DNA: TGCAGCGTACGGGACAGGGGTGGTATAATTGATGGCTACACCTTC. Residues: CSVRDRGGIIDGYTF. Filled out from reference TRBV29-1 and TRBJ1-2, the complete variable domain reads SAVISQKPSRDICQRGTSLTIQCQVDSQVTMMFWYRQQPGQSLTLIATANQGSEATYESGFVIDKFPISRPNLTFSTLTVSNMSPEDSSIYLCSVRDRGGIIDGYTFGSGTRLTVV.

The chain carries TRBV5-1 and TRBJ2-1, with D possibly TRBD2 on 5 matching bases. The CDR3 length is 14 residues. Per germline, CDR1 SGHRS and CDR2 YFSETQ. V shed 2 bases and J shed 12 bases, with 18 bases lying between them. The CDR3 DNA is TGCGCCAGCAGCTTATCGACCCTCGCGGGCCGGCAGTTCTTC. It specifies CASSLSTLAGRQFF.

The chain carries TRBV6-1 and TRBJ2-1; 10 bases are a match to TRBD1. After removal of 4 bases from V and 6 bases from J, the junction contained 9 bases not matched to a gene. Germline loops: CDR1 MNHNS, CDR2 SASEGT. CDR3 length: 16 residues. The CDR3, as DNA: TGTGCCAGCAGTGTCGTTTCCGGGACAGGGGTCAATGAGCAGTTCTTC. Translating it yields CASSVVSGTGVNEQFF.

This clonotype occurred a few times. The gene calls are TRBV2 and TRBJ2-1; 8 bases fit TRBD1. V dropped 5 bases and J dropped 8; count of bases not matched to a gene: 5. The CDR3 runs to 13 residues. Germline CDR1 and CDR2: SNHLY and FYNNEI. The CDR3 spells CASSPDRGDEQFF. For the CDR3, the DNA is TGTGCCAGCAGTCCAGACAGGGGCGATGAGCAGTTCTTC.

The chain recombines TRBV6-5 with TRBJ1-4, with 8 bases lining up with TRBD1. The CDR3 consists of 14 residues. After removal of 5 bases from V and 8 bases from J, the junction contained 7 bases not matched to a gene. The germline V gene has CDR1 MNHEY and CDR2 SVGAGI. CDR3 nucleotide sequence: TGTGCCAGCAGTGACAGGGGAGTAGGGGAAAAACTGTTTTTT. This sequence encodes CASSDRGVGEKLFF.

This clonotype was picked up many times. The CDR3 coding sequence is TGTGCCACCAGTGCCCATACTAGCGGGAGCACAGATACGCAGTATTTT. Residues: CATSAHTSGSTDTQYF. The V call is TRBV24-1, the J call TRBJ2-3; 9 bases map to TRBD2. Germline trimming cut 5 bases from V and 0 bases from J; bases unmatched to any gene: 5. In germline, CDR1 is KGHDR, CDR2 SFDVKD. The CDR3 spans 16 residues.

In this sample, this clonotype turned up once. CDR3 protein: CASSYGTTADTQYF. The CDR3 DNA is TGCGCCAGCAGCTACGGGACCACGGCAGATACGCAGTATTTT. The chain is built from TRBV5-1 and TRBJ2-3; D is perhaps TRBD1 or TRBD2 (5 bases each). V lost 3 bases and J 4 bases, leaving 12 bases between the germline ends. This CDR3 has 14 amino acids. Germline V gene lookup returns CDR1 SGHRS and CDR2 YFSETQ.